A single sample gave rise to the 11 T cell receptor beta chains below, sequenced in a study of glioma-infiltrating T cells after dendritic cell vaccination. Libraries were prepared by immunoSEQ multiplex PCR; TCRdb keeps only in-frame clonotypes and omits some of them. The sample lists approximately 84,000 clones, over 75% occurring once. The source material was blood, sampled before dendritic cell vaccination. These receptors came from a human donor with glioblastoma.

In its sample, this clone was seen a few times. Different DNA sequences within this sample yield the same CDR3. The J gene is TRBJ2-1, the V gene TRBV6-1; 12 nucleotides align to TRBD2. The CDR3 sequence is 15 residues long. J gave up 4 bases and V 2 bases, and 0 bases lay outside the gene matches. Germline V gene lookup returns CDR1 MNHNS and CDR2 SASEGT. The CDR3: CASSELAGGYNEQFF. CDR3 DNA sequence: TGTGCCAGCAGTGAACTAGCGGGAGGGTACAATGAGCAGTTCTTC.

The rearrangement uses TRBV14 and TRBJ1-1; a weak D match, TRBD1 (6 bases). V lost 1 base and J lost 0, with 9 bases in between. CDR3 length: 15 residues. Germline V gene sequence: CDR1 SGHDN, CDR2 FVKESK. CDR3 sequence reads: CASSQGAGVNTEAFF. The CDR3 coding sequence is TGTGCCAGCAGCCAAGGGGCAGGGGTGAACACTGAAGCTTTCTTT.

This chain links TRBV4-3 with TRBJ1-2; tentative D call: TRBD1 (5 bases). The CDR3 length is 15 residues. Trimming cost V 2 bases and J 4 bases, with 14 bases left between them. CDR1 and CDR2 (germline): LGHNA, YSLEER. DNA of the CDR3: TGCGCCAGCAGCCAAATGAAGGGGCCTGGCTATGGCTACACCTTC. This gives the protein CASSQMKGPGYGYTF.

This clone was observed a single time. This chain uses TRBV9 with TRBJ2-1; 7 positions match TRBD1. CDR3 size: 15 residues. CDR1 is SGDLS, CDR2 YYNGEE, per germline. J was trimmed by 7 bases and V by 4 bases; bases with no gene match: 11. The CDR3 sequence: CASSTRQGGKNEQFF. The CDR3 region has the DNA TGTGCCAGCAGCACCCGACAGGGTGGGAAAAATGAGCAGTTCTTC.

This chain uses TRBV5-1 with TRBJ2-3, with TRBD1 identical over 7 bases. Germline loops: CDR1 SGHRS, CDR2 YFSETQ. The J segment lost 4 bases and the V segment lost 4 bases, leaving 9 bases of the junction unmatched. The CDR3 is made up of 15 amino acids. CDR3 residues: CASSADRVGSDTQYF. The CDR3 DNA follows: TGCGCCAGCAGCGCTGACAGGGTAGGGTCAGATACGCAGTATTTT.

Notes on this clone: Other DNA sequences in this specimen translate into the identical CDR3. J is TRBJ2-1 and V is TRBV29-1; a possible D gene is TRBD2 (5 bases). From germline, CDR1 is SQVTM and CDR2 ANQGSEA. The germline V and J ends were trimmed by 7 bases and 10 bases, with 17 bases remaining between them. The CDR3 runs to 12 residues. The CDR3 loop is CSARTGSWEQFF. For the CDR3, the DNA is TGCAGCGCCCGAACGGGGTCGTGGGAGCAGTTCTTC.

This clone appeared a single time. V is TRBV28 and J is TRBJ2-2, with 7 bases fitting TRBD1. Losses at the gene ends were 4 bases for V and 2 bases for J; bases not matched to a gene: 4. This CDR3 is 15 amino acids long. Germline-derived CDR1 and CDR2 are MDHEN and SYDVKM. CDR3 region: CASSSGTDNTGELFF. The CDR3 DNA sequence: TGTGCCAGCAGTTCCGGGACAGATAACACCGGGGAGCTGTTTTTT.

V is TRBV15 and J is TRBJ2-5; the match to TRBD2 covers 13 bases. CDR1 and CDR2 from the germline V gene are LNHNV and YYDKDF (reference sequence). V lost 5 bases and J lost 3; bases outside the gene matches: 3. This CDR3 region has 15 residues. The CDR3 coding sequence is TGTGCCACCAGCCACGGGACTAGCGGGGAAGAGACCCAGTACTTC. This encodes CATSHGTSGEETQYF.

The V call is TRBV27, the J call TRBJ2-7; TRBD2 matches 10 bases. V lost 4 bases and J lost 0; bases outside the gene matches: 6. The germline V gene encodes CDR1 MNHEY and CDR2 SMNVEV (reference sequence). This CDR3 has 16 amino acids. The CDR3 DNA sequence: TGTGCCAGCAGTTCGCCCGGGACTAGCGTCTCCTACGAGCAGTACTTC. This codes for CASSSPGTSVSYEQYF.

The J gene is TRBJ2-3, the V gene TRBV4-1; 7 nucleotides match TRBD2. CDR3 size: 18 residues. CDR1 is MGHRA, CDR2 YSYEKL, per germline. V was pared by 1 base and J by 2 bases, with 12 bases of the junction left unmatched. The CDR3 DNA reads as TGCGCCAGCAGCCAAGGGGACTATATCTCCCTCGCCACAGATACGCAGTATTTT. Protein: CASSQGDYISLATDTQYF.

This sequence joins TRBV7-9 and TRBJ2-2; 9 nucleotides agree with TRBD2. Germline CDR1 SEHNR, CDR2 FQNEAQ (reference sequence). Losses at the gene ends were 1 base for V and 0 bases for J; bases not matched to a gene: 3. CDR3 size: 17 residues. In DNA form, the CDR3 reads TGTGCCAGCAGCTTAGGAATAGCGGGGGCGAACACCGGGGAGCTGTTTTTT. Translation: CASSLGIAGANTGELFF.